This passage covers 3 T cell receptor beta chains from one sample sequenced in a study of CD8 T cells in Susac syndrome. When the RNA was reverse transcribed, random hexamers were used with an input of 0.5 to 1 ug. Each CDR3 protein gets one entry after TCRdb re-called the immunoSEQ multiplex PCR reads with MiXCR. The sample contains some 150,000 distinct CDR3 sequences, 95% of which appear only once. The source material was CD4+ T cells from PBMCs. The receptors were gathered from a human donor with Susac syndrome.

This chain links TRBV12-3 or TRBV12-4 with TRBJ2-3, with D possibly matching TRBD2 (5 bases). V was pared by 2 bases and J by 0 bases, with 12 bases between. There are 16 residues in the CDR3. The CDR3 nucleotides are TGTGCCAGCAGTTTACTTCGACGGACTAGCACAGATACGCAGTATTTT. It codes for CASSLLRRTSTDTQYF.

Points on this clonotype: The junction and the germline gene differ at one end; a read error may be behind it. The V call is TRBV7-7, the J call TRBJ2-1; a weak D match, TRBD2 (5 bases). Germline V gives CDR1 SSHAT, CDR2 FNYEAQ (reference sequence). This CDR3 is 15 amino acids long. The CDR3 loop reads CASSPTSLSYNEQFF. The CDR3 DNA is TGTGCTAGCAGTCCCACTAGTCTGTCTTACAATGAGCAGTTCTTC. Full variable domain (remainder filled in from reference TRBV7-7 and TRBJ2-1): GAGVSQSPRYKVTKRGQDVTLRCDPISSHATLYWYQQALGQGPEFLTYFNYEAQPDKSGLPSDRFSAERPEGSISTLTIQRTEQRDSAMYRCASSPTSLSYNEQFFGPGTRLTVL.

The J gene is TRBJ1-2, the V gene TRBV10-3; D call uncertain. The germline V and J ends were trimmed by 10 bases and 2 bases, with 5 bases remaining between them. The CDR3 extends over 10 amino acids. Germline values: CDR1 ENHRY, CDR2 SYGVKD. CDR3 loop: CATGNYGYTF. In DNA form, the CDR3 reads TGTGCCACCGGAAACTATGGCTACACCTTC.